This entry lists 25 T cell receptor beta chains sequenced from one sample in a study of blood T cells in healthy people across ages. Using a J-beta primer mix together with a sample-barcoded 5' primer, a second PCR was run for roughly 6 to 12 cycles. TCRdb re-analysed the 5' RACE reads in MiXCR, keeping a single row per CDR3 protein. This table has roughly 800,000 distinct CDR3 sequences, about 25% appearing once. The same data also contributed to another study, on T cells of mothers and their children.

The specimen was blood. These TCRs come from a boy under 18 in good health.

The J gene is TRBJ2-5, the V gene TRBV11-2, with D uncertain. Matching the DNA end better, TRBJ2-1 makes the J call doubtful. The germline gives CDR1 SGHAT, CDR2 FQNNGV. The CDR3 sequence is 11 residues long. This CDR3 is CASSLGWGQFF. CDR3 in DNA: TGTGCCAGCAGTCTGGGTTGGGGGCAGTTCTTC.

This clonotype was detected a few times. CDR3 coding DNA: TGCGCCAGCAGCTACACAGGGGAAGCTCCAGATACGCAGTATTTT. Translating gives CASSYTGEAPDTQYF. V is TRBV5-1 and J is TRBJ2-3, with 7 bases aligning to TRBD1. The CDR3 extends over 15 amino acids. Looked up from germline, CDR1 is SGHRS and CDR2 is YFSETQ. J gave up 4 bases and V 3 bases, and 8 bases lay outside the gene matches. Looking up the rest from reference TRBV5-1 and TRBJ2-3 gives the full variable domain: KAGVTQTPRYLIKTRGQQVTLSCSPISGHRSVSWYQQTPGQGLQFLFEYFSETQRNKGNFPGRFSGRQFSNSRSEMNVSTLELGDSALYLCASSYTGEAPDTQYFGPGTRLTVL.

This clonotype was counted between two and nine times. The chain has TRBV28 and TRBJ2-3; D is uncertain. From germline, CDR1 is MDHEN and CDR2 SYDVKM. V was trimmed by 1 base and J by 6 bases, leaving 5 bases between them. The CDR3 spans 12 residues. This CDR3 is CASSLFADTQYF. The CDR3, as DNA: TGTGCCAGCAGTTTATTTGCGGATACGCAGTATTTT. Filled out from reference TRBV28 and TRBJ2-3, the complete variable domain reads DVKVTQSSRYLVKRTGEKVFLECVQDMDHENMFWYRQDPGLGLRLIYFSYDVKMKEKGDIPEGYSVSREKKERFSLILESASTNQTSMYLCASSLFADTQYFGPGTRLTVL.

A few counts support this clonotype. The J gene is TRBJ2-3, the V gene TRBV5-1; TRBD1 agrees at 9 bases. Trimming at V came to 5 bases and at J to 2 bases, leaving 3 bases not matched to a gene. CDR1 is SGHRS, CDR2 YFSETQ, per germline. This CDR3 region has 14 residues. CDR3 sequence (DNA): TGCGCCAGCAGAGGACAGGGGCTCACAGATACGCAGTATTTT. This encodes CASRGQGLTDTQYF.

This clonotype was recorded many times. The chain combines TRBV13 with TRBJ2-7; D may be TRBD1 (5 bases). The V and J ends lost 3 bases and 3 bases respectively, with 9 bases between them. The CDR3 spans 13 residues. CDR1 PRHDT and CDR2 FYEKMQ come from the germline V gene (reference sequence). DNA of the CDR3: TGTGCCAGCAGCTTGGTAAGGGGCTACGAGCAGTACTTC. Protein sequence: CASSLVRGYEQYF.

A few counts support this clonotype. This chain links TRBV29-1 with TRBJ2-7; no clear D. The germline V and J ends were trimmed by 6 bases and 5 bases, with 8 bases remaining between them. The germline CDR1 and CDR2 sequences are SQVTM and ANQGSEA. The CDR3 runs 10 residues. The CDR3 region has the DNA TGCAGCGTGGGTGAGGACGAGCAGTACTTC. Translated: CSVGEDEQYF.

In this sample, this clonotype turned up many times. This sequence joins TRBV7-9 and TRBJ2-7; possible D gene TRBD1, 5 bases. Germline CDR1 and CDR2: SEHNR and FQNEAQ (reference sequence). Between the trimmed V and J ends, which lost 5 bases and 3 bases, there was a span of 11 bases. This CDR3 region has 13 residues. The CDR3 protein is CASSQGASYEQYF. CDR3 in DNA: TGTGCCAGCAGCCAAGGGGCCAGCTACGAGCAGTACTTC.

This rearrangement joins TRBV15 to TRBJ2-1; a weak D match, TRBD2 (6 bases). V lost 4 bases to trimming and J lost 3 bases, with 10 bases between them. Germline V gives CDR1 LNHNV, CDR2 YYDKDF (reference sequence). This CDR3 has 14 amino acids. CDR3: CATSIADLYNEQFF. The CDR3 DNA sequence: TGTGCCACCAGCATAGCGGACCTCTACAATGAGCAGTTCTTC. Using reference TRBV15 and TRBJ2-1 for the parts outside the CDR3, the full variable domain is DAMVIQNPRYQVTQFGKPVTLSCSQTLNHNVMYWYQQKSSQAPKLLFHYYDKDFNNEADTPDNFQSRRPNTSFCFLDIRSPGLGDTAMYLCATSIADLYNEQFFGPGTRLTVL.

The chain joins TRBV6-4 to TRBJ2-7; 9 bases agree with TRBD2. Germline assignment: CDR1 MRHNA and CDR2 SNTAGT. The CDR3 totals 15 residues. Trimming at V came to 7 bases and at J to 6 bases, leaving 13 bases not matched to a gene. As DNA, the CDR3 is TGTGCCAGCATCCCAGGCGGGGGGGCCAATTGCGAGCAGTACTTC. Translated: CASIPGGGANCEQYF.

This clonotype was found a few times. This chain uses TRBV7-6 with TRBJ2-5; D gene ambiguous. The J call may not be correct, given that the DNA end is closer to TRBJ2-7. Germline values: CDR1 SGHVS, CDR2 FNYEAQ. This CDR3 comprises 15 residues. CDR3 sequence (DNA): TGTGCCAGCAGCCCGGAAGAGACTTTGGACTACGAGCAGTACTTC. Residues: CASSPEETLDYEQYF.

The genes are TRBV5-5 and TRBJ2-5; 12 bases match TRBD2. Germline V gene lookup returns CDR1 SGHKS and CDR2 YYEKEE (reference sequence). The CDR3 contains 17 residues. V lost 2 bases and J lost 5; bases outside the gene matches: 10. CDR3 coding DNA: TGTGCCAGCAGCTTTCATCTAGCGGGAGGGCCGGGGGAGACCCAGTACTTC. Translation: CASSFHLAGGPGETQYF.

Points on this clonotype: Likely a read error: the CDR3 ends without its conserved phenylalanine or tryptophan. This chain links TRBV11-3 with TRBJ1-1; 7 nucleotides agree with TRBD1. Germline assignment: CDR1 SGHNT and CDR2 YENEEA. The CDR3 has 15 amino acids. The trim removed 5 bases at V and 1 base at J, leaving 7 bases unmatched. This chain's CDR3 is CASSDRQGQNTEAFL. CDR3 DNA: TGTGCCAGCAGCGACAGACAGGGCCAGAACACTGAAGCTTTCCTT.

A note on this clonotype: An end of the junction does not agree with germline; a read error may underlie this. V usage is TRBV7-7 and J usage is TRBJ1-2; a possible D gene is TRBD1 (6 bases). Germline V gene lookup returns CDR1 SSHAT and CDR2 FNYEAQ (reference sequence). This CDR3 has 14 residues. The CDR3 region has the DNA TGTGCTAGCAGCTTCACAGGGCCTAACTATGGCTACACCTTC. Amino acids: CASSFTGPNYGYTF.

This clonotype showed up just a few times. V gene TRBV7-2 combines with J gene TRBJ2-5; D could derive from TRBD1 or TRBD2 (6 bases each). Matching the DNA end better, TRBJ2-1 makes the J call doubtful. CDR1 and CDR2 (germline): SGHTA, FQGNSA. The CDR3 runs to 15 residues. Written as DNA, the CDR3 is TGTGCCAGCAGCTTAGAGCCGGGGGCGGGAAATGAGCAGTTCTTC. It translates to CASSLEPGAGNEQFF.

The chain uses TRBV25-1 and TRBJ2-1; no definite D call. TRBJ2-7 matches the DNA end more closely, so the J call is doubtful. There are 12 residues in the CDR3. Germline V gives CDR1 MGHDK, CDR2 SYGVNS. The CDR3 sequence: CASSGRMSEQYF. The CDR3 region has the DNA TGTGCCAGCAGTGGCCGGATGTCCGAGCAGTACTTC.

This clonotype was detected only a few times. The chain is built from TRBV6-6 and TRBJ1-1; D not certain. The germline gives CDR1 MNHNY, CDR2 SVGAGI (reference sequence). CDR3 length: 14 residues. Trimming left V 0 bases short and J 1 base short, with 6 bases between. CDR3 residues: CASSYSPGNTEAFF. Here the CDR3 DNA reads TGTGCCAGCAGTTACTCGCCGGGGAACACTGAAGCTTTCTTT.

The CDR3 spells CASSPRRGREYGYTF. Written as DNA, the CDR3 is TGTGCCAGCAGCCCCAGGAGGGGGAGGGAGTATGGCTACACCTTC. J is TRBJ1-2 and V is TRBV7-2; possible D gene TRBD1, 6 bases. Between the trimmed V and J ends, which lost 5 bases and 5 bases, there was a span of 18 bases. Per the germline V gene, CDR1 is SGHTA and CDR2 is FQGNSA. The CDR3 is made up of 15 amino acids.

The chain uses TRBV20-1 and TRBJ2-1; 7 nucleotides align to TRBD2. The germline V gene has CDR1 DFQATT and CDR2 SNEGSKA (reference sequence). This CDR3 comprises 13 residues. V lost 1 base and J lost 6; bases outside the gene matches: 3. The CDR3 coding sequence is TGCAGTGCTAGAGTACTAGCGTTCAATGAGCAGTTCTTC. Amino acids: CSARVLAFNEQFF.

The genes are TRBV21-1 and TRBJ1-5. TRBV21-1 is a pseudogene segment. The CDR3 is 17 amino acids. The CDR3 reads CASVLKNSQNSNQPQHF. In nucleotides, the CDR3 is TGTGCCAGCGTGCTTAAGAACAGTCAAAATAGCAATCAGCCCCAGCATTTT.

On this clonotype: Without the conserved terminal phenylalanine or tryptophan, this CDR3 likely stems from a read error. This rearrangement joins TRBV6-5 to TRBJ2-4; no firm D call. The CDR3 totals 15 residues. Trimming removed 9 bases from V and 0 bases from J, with 15 bases in between. Germline CDR1 MNHEY, CDR2 SVGAGI. The CDR3 here is CASRSSELAKNIQYL. In DNA, the CDR3 is TGTGCCAGTAGATCTTCGGAACTAGCCAAAAACATTCAGTACCTC.

This clonotype occurred a few times. The CDR3 coding sequence is TGTGCCACCAGTGCTAGCGCAACGGGCGAGCAGTACTTC. Encoded protein: CATSASATGEQYF. The V gene is TRBV24-1, the J gene TRBJ2-7; D perhaps matches TRBD2 (6 bases). Trimming shortened V by 5 bases and J by 6 bases, and 13 bases separated the two germline ends. CDR1 is KGHDR, CDR2 SFDVKD, per germline. The CDR3 length is 13 residues.

The chain is built from TRBV3-1 and TRBJ2-5; D is undetermined. Germline CDR1 LGHDT, CDR2 YNNKEL (reference sequence). V was shortened by 1 base and J by 5 bases, with 11 bases between the two germline ends. This CDR3 has 14 amino acids. The DNA of the CDR3 is TGTGCCAGCAGCCAAGTTTTGTCTGAGGAGACCCAGTACTTC. This translates into CASSQVLSEETQYF.

This clonotype was observed at least ten times. The rearrangement links TRBV6-6 to TRBJ1-2, with D possibly TRBD1 on 6 matching bases. The CDR3 totals 11 residues. Germline V gene data show CDR1 as MNHNY and CDR2 as SVGAGI (reference sequence). V lost 6 bases, J lost 4 bases, and 6 bases lay in between. The CDR3 coding sequence is TGTGCCAGCAGACAGGGCTATGGCTACACCTTC. Translated, it gives CASRQGYGYTF.

The rearrangement uses TRBV28 and TRBJ2-7; the D is unclear. Trimming left V 8 bases short and J 4 bases short, with 12 bases between. CDR1 and CDR2 from the germline V gene are MDHEN and SYDVKM. CDR3 length: 12 residues. The CDR3 region is CASQREGYEQYF. The DNA for the CDR3 is TGTGCCAGCCAAAGGGAAGGATACGAGCAGTACTTC.

This chain connects TRBV20-1 to TRBJ1-2, with D tentatively TRBD1 (5 bases). The germline gives CDR1 DFQATT, CDR2 SNEGSKA (reference sequence). The CDR3 extends over 13 amino acids. Deletions cut 6 bases from V and 3 bases from J, with 14 bases between. As DNA, the CDR3 is TGCAGTGCGCCCCGAGGGGAGGACTATGGCTACACCTTC. Residues: CSAPRGEDYGYTF.